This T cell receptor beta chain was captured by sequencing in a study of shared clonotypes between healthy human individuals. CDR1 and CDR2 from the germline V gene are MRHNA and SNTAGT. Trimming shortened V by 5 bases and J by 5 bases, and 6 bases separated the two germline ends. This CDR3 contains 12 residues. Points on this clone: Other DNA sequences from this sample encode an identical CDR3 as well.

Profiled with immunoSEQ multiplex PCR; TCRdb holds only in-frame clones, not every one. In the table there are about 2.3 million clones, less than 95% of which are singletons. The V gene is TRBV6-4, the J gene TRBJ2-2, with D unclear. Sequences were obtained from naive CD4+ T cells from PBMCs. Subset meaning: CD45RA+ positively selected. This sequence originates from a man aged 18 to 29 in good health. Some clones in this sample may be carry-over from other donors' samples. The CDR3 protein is CASSPRTGELFF. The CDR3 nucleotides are TGTGCCAGCAGTCCACGGACCGGGGAGCTGTTTTTT.